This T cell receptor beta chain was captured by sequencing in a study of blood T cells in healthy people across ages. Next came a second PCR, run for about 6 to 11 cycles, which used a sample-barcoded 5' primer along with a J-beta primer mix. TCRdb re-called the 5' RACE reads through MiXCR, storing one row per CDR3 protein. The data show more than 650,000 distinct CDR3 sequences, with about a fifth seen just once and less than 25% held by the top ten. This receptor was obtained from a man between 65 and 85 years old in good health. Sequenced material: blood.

Here the CDR3 DNA reads TGTGCCATCGGGAAGGACAGGGTCGAGCAGTACTTC. Translation gives CAIGKDRVEQYF. This chain links TRBV7-9 with TRBJ2-7, with TRBD1 matching over 8 bases. In germline, CDR1 is SEHNR, CDR2 FQNEAQ (reference sequence). The CDR3 extends over 12 amino acids. V lost 10 bases to trimming and J lost 6 bases; unmatched junction nucleotides: 8.